These 21 T cell receptor beta chains share one sample of origin, sequenced in a study of shared clonotypes between healthy human individuals. The assay was immunoSEQ multiplex PCR, and TCRdb's table has in-frame clones only and misses some. The sample holds some 2 million clones; approximately 95% are singletons and the top ten take 1.1%. Naive CD8 isolation took CD45RO-negative cells positively selected for CCR7 and excluded terminally differentiated effector memory CD45RA+ cells. The specimen sequenced was naive CD8+ T cells sorted from blood. These receptors were taken from a man aged 18 to 35 in good health.

This rearrangement joins TRBV6-4 to TRBJ1-5, with a weak D call TRBD1 (6 bases). Trimming pared 9 bases from V and 2 bases from J, leaving 17 bases between. The CDR3 contains 15 residues. Germline V gives CDR1 MRHNA, CDR2 SNTAGT. CDR3 sequence (DNA): TGTGCCAGGTTTCTATGGAGACAGGGCAATCAGCCCCAGCATTTT. Translated: CARFLWRQGNQPQHF.

The chain uses TRBV28 and TRBJ1-2, with D maybe TRBD1 (5 bases). Per germline, CDR1 MDHEN and CDR2 SYDVKM. The germline V and J ends were trimmed by 7 bases and 5 bases, with 11 bases remaining between them. The CDR3 has 12 residues. This CDR3 reads CASTGKGYGYTF. CDR3 nucleotide sequence: TGTGCCAGCACAGGGAAAGGATATGGCTACACCTTC.

CDR3 coding DNA: TGTGCCAGCAGTTTTGGTGTGGGGGGCCAGCCCCAGCATTTT. This translates into CASSFGVGGQPQHF. This sequence joins TRBV28 and TRBJ1-5; possible D gene TRBD1, 6 bases. V lost 3 bases and J 7 bases, leaving 13 bases between the germline ends. The CDR3 length is 14 residues. Germline CDR1 reads MDHEN; CDR2 reads SYDVKM.

This chain connects TRBV27 to TRBJ2-5; no clear D. Germline V CDR1 and CDR2: MNHEY, SMNVEV (reference sequence). The germline V and J ends were trimmed by 6 bases and 0 bases, with 11 bases remaining between them. The CDR3 covers 14 residues. CDR3: CASSALGHQETQYF. The DNA for the CDR3 is TGTGCCAGCAGCGCCTTGGGTCACCAAGAGACCCAGTACTTC.

This chain uses TRBV6-6 with TRBJ1-4; D remains ambiguous. Trimming took off 6 bases at V and 3 bases at J, with 14 bases between the two ends. Germline values: CDR1 MNHNY, CDR2 SVGAGI (reference sequence). The CDR3 covers 15 residues. The CDR3 reads CASSSRGAPNEKLFF. In nucleotides, the CDR3 is TGTGCCAGCAGCTCCCGTGGCGCACCTAATGAAAAACTGTTTTTT.

The chain couples TRBV5-6 to TRBJ2-2, with D tentatively TRBD1 or TRBD2 (5 bases each). Germline V gene data show CDR1 as SGHDT and CDR2 as YYEEEE. The CDR3 has 18 amino acids. V lost 1 base and J lost 6, with 22 bases in between. The CDR3 DNA follows: TGTGCCAGCAGCTTGAGGATTTTTCAGGGAGCCCCGGCCGGGGAGCTGTTTTTT. This encodes CASSLRIFQGAPAGELFF. Supplemented by reference TRBV5-6 and TRBJ2-2, the full variable domain reads DAGVTQSPTHLIKTRGQQVTLRCSPKSGHDTVSWYQQALGQGPQFIFQYYEEEERQRGNFPDRFSGHQFPNYSSELNVNALLLGDSALYLCASSLRIFQGAPAGELFFGEGSRLTVL.

This clone was picked up one time. CDR3 region: CASSPGGMNTEAFF. CDR3 in DNA: TGCGCCAGCAGTCCCGGGGGTATGAACACTGAAGCTTTCTTT. The rearrangement uses TRBV10-2 and TRBJ1-1, with D perhaps TRBD1 (5 bases). The CDR3 sequence is 14 residues long. Germline assignment: CDR1 WSHSY and CDR2 SAAADI. V was cut by 5 bases and J by 0 bases, with 10 bases left in between.

The V call is TRBV2, the J call TRBJ2-3, with a weak D call TRBD2 (5 bases). V dropped 8 bases and J dropped 6 bases, with 9 bases sitting between them. The CDR3 has 11 amino acids. Germline assignment: CDR1 SNHLY and CDR2 FYNNEI. CDR3 loop: CASLRRDTQYF. The DNA of the CDR3 is TGTGCCAGCCTCCGGAGGGATACGCAGTATTTT. The variable domain in full, completed from reference TRBV2 and TRBJ2-3, reads EPEVTQTPSHQVTQMGQEVILRCVPISNHLYFYWYRQILGQKVEFLVSFYNNEISEKSEIFDDQFSVERPDGSNFTLKIRSTKLEDSAMYFCASLRRDTQYFGPGTRLTVL.

V is TRBV6-1 and J is TRBJ1-2; the D is unclear. CDR3 size: 11 residues. The germline V gene has CDR1 MNHNS and CDR2 SASEGT. V was cut by 9 bases and J by 7 bases, with 12 bases left in between. The CDR3 here is CARYRFSGYTF. DNA for the CDR3: TGTGCCAGGTATCGGTTTAGTGGCTACACCTTC.

The rearrangement joins TRBV7-9 to TRBJ2-7, with a possible D match to TRBD1 (6 bases). The CDR3 has 13 amino acids. Deletions cut 7 bases from V and 4 bases from J, with 14 bases between. Germline V CDR1 and CDR2: SEHNR, FQNEAQ (reference sequence). The CDR3 loop is CASNRQDQYEQYF. The CDR3 nucleotides are TGTGCCAGCAACCGACAGGACCAATACGAGCAGTACTTC.

V usage is TRBV27 and J usage is TRBJ2-7, with 7 positions matching TRBD2. The germline CDR1 and CDR2 sequences are MNHEY and SMNVEV (reference sequence). Trimming cost V 1 base and J 2 bases; bases outside gene matches: 5. The CDR3 is made up of 15 amino acids. Here the CDR3 DNA reads TGTGCCAGCAGTTTATACCGGGGGGATCCCTACGAGCAGTACTTC. This sequence encodes CASSLYRGDPYEQYF.

The chain couples TRBV10-3 to TRBJ2-1; 7 bases map to TRBD1. The CDR3 has 15 amino acids. J was trimmed by 7 bases and V by 2 bases; bases with no gene match: 8. The germline gives CDR1 ENHRY, CDR2 SYGVKD. CDR3: CAISEGTGDWNEQFF. CDR3 DNA: TGTGCCATCAGTGAGGGAACAGGGGATTGGAATGAGCAGTTCTTC.

This clone has a single count. This rearrangement joins TRBV27 to TRBJ2-7; either TRBD1 or TRBD2 may fit D (6 bases each). Germline V CDR1 and CDR2: MNHEY, SMNVEV (reference sequence). The CDR3 is 16 amino acids. V dropped 1 base and J dropped 0 bases, with 13 bases sitting between them. Here the CDR3 reads CASSLLSGGSSYEQYF. The CDR3 nucleotides are TGTGCCAGCAGTTTATTATCCGGGGGCAGCTCCTACGAGCAGTACTTC.

About this clone itself: Likely a read error: the CDR3 ends without its conserved phenylalanine or tryptophan. The chain couples TRBV13 to TRBJ1-6, with D perhaps matching TRBD1 (5 bases). Germline V CDR1 and CDR2: PRHDT, FYEKMQ (reference sequence). V was cut by 2 bases and J by 10 bases, with 15 bases left in between. CDR3 size: 15 residues. Here the CDR3 DNA reads TGTGCCAGCAGCTTAAATGAAGGGGCTAGGTCACCCCTCCACCTT. This codes for CASSLNEGARSPLHL.

This chain uses TRBV27 with TRBJ2-3, with 9 bases matching TRBD1. This CDR3 contains 14 residues. Germline loops: CDR1 MNHEY, CDR2 SMNVEV (reference sequence). V was pared by 8 bases and J by 6 bases, with 9 bases of the junction left unmatched. The CDR3 reads CASHTGQGLDTQYF. CDR3 sequence (DNA): TGTGCCAGCCACACAGGACAGGGGCTGGATACGCAGTATTTT.

The genes are TRBV7-8 and TRBJ2-5; the match to TRBD2 covers 7 bases. Per the germline V gene, CDR1 is SGHVS and CDR2 is FQNEAQ. The V gene end was trimmed by 1 base and the J gene end by 5 bases; junction bases not matched to a gene: 10. CDR3 length: 16 amino acids. CDR3 bases: TGTGCCAGCAGCTTAGATTCAGCGGGACCACCGGAGACCCAGTACTTC. As protein: CASSLDSAGPPETQYF.

The rearrangement links TRBV4-3 to TRBJ2-7, with 7 bases aligning to TRBD1. The CDR3 runs to 15 residues. With V trimmed by 0 bases and J by 0 bases, 2 bases remained unmatched. The V gene's germline CDR1 is LGHNA and CDR2 YSLEER. CDR3 residues: CASSQETGTSYEQYF. The DNA of the CDR3 is TGCGCCAGCAGCCAAGAGACAGGGACCTCCTACGAGCAGTACTTC.

The chain links TRBV27 to TRBJ2-5, with D unresolved. This CDR3 has 13 residues. CDR1 and CDR2 from the germline V gene are MNHEY and SMNVEV (reference sequence). V was pared by 3 bases and J by 5 bases, with 10 bases between. The CDR3 DNA reads TGTGCCAGCAGTTTCTTTCTCGGTGAGACCCAGTACTTC. Protein product: CASSFFLGETQYF.

The chain recombines TRBV5-1 with TRBJ2-1, with 7 bases identical to TRBD1. Germline values: CDR1 SGHRS, CDR2 YFSETQ. J lost 7 bases, V lost 0 bases, and 7 bases had no gene match. This CDR3 has 15 amino acids. The CDR3 loop reads CASSLEGTVANEQFF. The CDR3 DNA sequence: TGCGCCAGCAGCTTGGAAGGGACAGTTGCAAATGAGCAGTTCTTC.

V gene TRBV7-9 combines with J gene TRBJ2-7; D is ambiguous. Germline V gives CDR1 SEHNR, CDR2 FQNEAQ (reference sequence). The CDR3 is 15 residues long. Trimming took off 4 bases at V and 2 bases at J, with 15 bases between the two ends. CDR3 nucleotides: TGTGCCAGCAGCTCTGAGCGAAGAGGAACCTACGAGCAGTACTTC. Translating gives CASSSERRGTYEQYF.

The rearrangement uses TRBV5-1 and TRBJ2-3; 8 bases align to TRBD2. From germline, CDR1 is SGHRS and CDR2 YFSETQ. There are 17 residues in the CDR3. The ends lost 4 bases at V and 0 bases at J; junction bases unmatched: 10. CDR3 nucleotides: TGCGCCAGCAGCCCGACTAGCGCACGCCTAAGCACAGATACGCAGTATTTT. This gives the protein CASSPTSARLSTDTQYF. The whole variable domain, remainder taken from reference TRBV5-1 and TRBJ2-3, is KAGVTQTPRYLIKTRGQQVTLSCSPISGHRSVSWYQQTPGQGLQFLFEYFSETQRNKGNFPGRFSGRQFSNSRSEMNVSTLELGDSALYLCASSPTSARLSTDTQYFGPGTRLTVL.